Listed below are T cell receptor beta chains from one sample, sequenced in a study of molecular identifiers for immune sequencing clone quantification. TCRdb analysed the PCR reads with MiXCR anew, one entry per CDR3 protein. The sample carries approximately 680,000 distinct CDR3 sequences, about 25% recorded once. Sequencing was performed on naive CD8+ T cells from blood, with Jurkat cell RNA spiked in. The receptors here all came from a human donor in good health. Some libraries in this study had Jurkat cell RNA spiked in. Each CDR3 is given with its conserved first and last residue. A D gene is named only where the DNA matches it firmly. Some rows have no size entry. The others give once, few or many, or a class for an expanded clone.

V: TRBV13
size: few
D: -
J: TRBJ1-1
DNA: TGTGCCAGCAGCGCGACGGGGCGGAGGTTAGCTTTCTTT
CDR3: CASSATGRRLAFF

V: TRBV12-3/TRBV12-4
size: -
D: TRBD2
J: TRBJ2-2
DNA: TGTGCCAGCAGTTCTAGCGGGGGGGCCGGCACCGGGGAGCTGTTTTTT
CDR3: CASSSSGGAGTGELFF

V: TRBV7-9
size: many
D: TRBD1
J: TRBJ2-7
DNA: TGTGCCAGCAGCTATGGACAGGGGGCTGTTAACGAGCAGTACTTC
CDR3: CASSYGQGAVNEQYF

V: TRBV29-1
size: -
D: -
J: TRBJ1-5
DNA: TGCAGCGTTGATGGAGCGCCTTGGGCGGATACGCAGCATTTT
CDR3: CSVDGAPWADTQHF

V: TRBV2
size: once
D: TRBD1
J: TRBJ2-7
DNA: TGTGCCAGTCGACAGGGTCCTTCCTACGCGCAGTCCTTC
CDR3: CASRQGPSYAQSF

V: TRBV6-5
size: many
D: -
J: TRBJ2-2
DNA: TGTGCCAGCAAGCCGGCACTTCAGAACACCGGGGAGCTGTTTTTT
CDR3: CASKPALQNTGELFF

V: TRBV6-5
size: -
D: -
J: TRBJ1-3
DNA: TGTGCCAGCAGTACCGGACTTCCGAGCTCTGGAAACACCATATATTTT
CDR3: CASSTGLPSSGNTIYF

V: TRBV2
size: few
D: -
J: TRBJ1-2
DNA: TGTGCCAGCAGTGGAGGACAGCTCAGTCCCAACTATGGCTACACCTTC
CDR3: CASSGGQLSPNYGYTF

V: TRBV7-2
size: few
D: TRBD2
J: TRBJ2-7
DNA: TGTGCCAGCAGCTTAACCGGGACTAGCCCCTACGAGCAGTACTTC
CDR3: CASSLTGTSPYEQYF

V: TRBV24-1
size: few
D: TRBD2
J: TRBJ2-3
DNA: TGTGCCACCAGTGATTCGGCGCGGGAGGTGACAGATACGCAGTATTTT
CDR3: CATSDSAREVTDTQYF

V: TRBV2
size: few
D: -
J: TRBJ1-2
DNA: TGTGCCAGCAGTTCAGCGGGGTTTAACTATGGCTACACCTTC
CDR3: CASSSAGFNYGYTF

V: TRBV9
size: few
D: TRBD1
J: TRBJ2-7
DNA: TGTGCCAGCAGCGTAGCAGGGGGCTTCTCCTACGAGCAGTACTTC
CDR3: CASSVAGGFSYEQYF

V: TRBV29-1
size: -
D: -
J: TRBJ2-7
DNA: TGCAGCGTTGAAACAGATAGTGCCTACGAGCAGTACTTC
CDR3: CSVETDSAYEQYF

V: TRBV29-1
size: many
D: -
J: TRBJ2-2
DNA: TGCAGCGTTGATTTGACCGGGGAGCTGTTTTTT
CDR3: CSVDLTGELFF

V: TRBV7-9
size: -
D: -
J: TRBJ2-1
DNA: TGTGCCAGCAGCTTAAACTTGATAAATGAGCAGTTCTTC
CDR3: CASSLNLINEQFF

V: TRBV27
size: many
D: -
J: TRBJ2-2
DNA: TGTGCCAGCAGTTTTACGGGGGCAGGGGGGGAGCTGTTTTTT
CDR3: CASSFTGAGGELFF

V: TRBV13
size: -
D: -
J: TRBJ1-1
DNA: TGTGCCAGCAGCCCGCGCGGGTACGGGACTCTGGAAGCTTTCTTT
CDR3: CASSPRGYGTLEAFF

V: TRBV6-6
size: -
D: -
J: TRBJ2-7
DNA: TGTGCCCGCAGTTACGCCGGCGAGCAGTACTTC
CDR3: CARSYAGEQYF

V: TRBV10-3
size: -
D: -
J: TRBJ1-1
DNA: TGTGCCATCAGTGAGTTGAGGAACACTGAAGCTTTCTTT
CDR3: CAISELRNTEAFF

V: TRBV7-2
size: -
D: TRBD1
J: TRBJ1-5
DNA: TGTGCCAGCAGCTTAGCGGTGTGGCAGGGGGCCCGTCAACTCCAGCCCCAGCATTTT
CDR3: CASSLAVWQGARQLQPQHF

V: TRBV5-1
size: few
D: TRBD1
J: TRBJ2-3
DNA: TGCGCCAGCAGCTTATGGGACAGAACAGATACGCAGTATTTT
CDR3: CASSLWDRTDTQYF

V: TRBV10-2
size: few
D: -
J: TRBJ2-7
DNA: TGCGCCAGCAGTTTAGGGCCTCAGGACGAGCAGTACTTC
CDR3: CASSLGPQDEQYF

V: TRBV27
size: -
D: -
J: TRBJ1-6
DNA: TGTGCCAGCAGTCCACGGATTAATTCACCCCTCCACTTT
CDR3: CASSPRINSPLHF

V: TRBV20-1
size: many
D: -
J: TRBJ1-4
DNA: TGCAGTGCTTGGGGGGCCTCAGTTGGAAAACTGTTTTTT
CDR3: CSAWGASVGKLFF

V: TRBV4-1
size: -
D: -
J: TRBJ2-7
DNA: TGCGCCAGCAGCCAAGCTTTCCGGGACTTCACCTACGAGCAGTACTTC
CDR3: CASSQAFRDFTYEQYF

V: TRBV6-2/TRBV6-3
size: many
D: TRBD2
J: TRBJ2-7
DNA: TGTGCCAGCAGCCCAAGCGGGAGCCACTACGAGCAGTACTTC
CDR3: CASSPSGSHYEQYF

V: TRBV4-3
size: -
D: TRBD1
J: TRBJ1-3
DNA: TGCGCCAGCAGCCAAGATAGTCCCCCCATTGAGGGAGGGGGCTGGGGAAACACCATATATTTT
CDR3: CASSQDSPPIEGGGWGNTIYF

V: TRBV4-3
size: many
D: -
J: TRBJ2-3
DNA: TGCGCCAGCAGCCAAGACCAGCTAAGCACAGATACGCAGTATTTT
CDR3: CASSQDQLSTDTQYF

V: TRBV6-5
size: many
D: -
J: TRBJ2-5
DNA: TGTGCCAGCAGTTCCGGACAGTACACTCAAGAGACCCAGTACTTC
CDR3: CASSSGQYTQETQYF

V: TRBV11-2
size: -
D: TRBD1
J: TRBJ2-2
DNA: TGTGCCAGCAGCTTAGAGACGGACAGGGGCTACGGGGAGCTGTTTTTT
CDR3: CASSLETDRGYGELFF

V: TRBV11-2
size: -
D: -
J: TRBJ2-1
DNA: TGTGCCAGCAGCGAACTAGTCCTTACTTACAGTGAGCAGTTCTTC
CDR3: CASSELVLTYSEQFF

V: TRBV27
size: few
D: -
J: TRBJ2-7
DNA: TGTGCCAGCAGTCACTCCGGGGTACAATACGAGCAGTACTTC
CDR3: CASSHSGVQYEQYF

V: TRBV4-2
size: many
D: -
J: TRBJ1-5
DNA: TGTGCCAGCAGCTCAAGTCCGCAGGGGAATCAGCCCCAGCATTTT
CDR3: CASSSSPQGNQPQHF